The 26 T cell receptor beta chains in this list originate from one sample, sequenced in a study of cytomegalovirus exposure and HLA in healthy donors. Repertoires were generated with immunoSEQ multiplex PCR, while TCRdb's copy carries only in-frame clones and drops some. Among approximately 270,000 clones listed, 90% were seen once. Material for sequencing was PBMCs. These receptor sequences come from a young woman in good health and CMV-seronegative.

This sequence joins TRBV9 and TRBJ2-5; the match to TRBD1 covers 8 bases. The CDR3 runs to 14 residues. Trimming took 4 bases from V and 5 from J; bases not matched to a gene: 7. CDR1 SGDLS and CDR2 YYNGEE come from the germline V gene. CDR3 region: CASSPQGGGETQYF. The CDR3 DNA is TGTGCCAGCAGCCCACAGGGGGGCGGGGAGACCCAGTACTTC.

The chain uses TRBV4-1 and TRBJ2-1; tentatively, D is TRBD2 (6 bases). CDR1 and CDR2 (germline): MGHRA, YSYEKL. Trimming took off 4 bases at V and 6 bases at J, with 13 bases between the two ends. The CDR3 loop spans 14 amino acids. CDR3 in amino acids: CASSRRLGPNEQFF. CDR3 bases: TGCGCCAGCAGCCGGAGACTAGGTCCCAATGAGCAGTTCTTC.

The chain uses TRBV28 and TRBJ1-1; tentative D call: TRBD1 (6 bases). Per the germline V gene, CDR1 is MDHEN and CDR2 is SYDVKM. The CDR3 loop spans 11 amino acids. CDR3 coding DNA: TGTGCTTCAGGGGCAGACACTGAAGCTTTCTTT. This translates into CASGADTEAFF.

The CDR3 protein is CASSAIGLAGISLDEQFF. The CDR3, as DNA: TGTGCCAGCAGCGCAATCGGACTAGCGGGGATATCTCTCGATGAGCAGTTCTTC. The chain employs TRBV9 and TRBJ2-1, with TRBD2 matching over 12 bases. The CDR3 is made up of 18 amino acids. V gave up 3 bases and J gave up 8 bases; unmatched junction bases: 15. The V gene's germline CDR1 is SGDLS and CDR2 YYNGEE.

The rearrangement joins TRBV7-3 to TRBJ1-6; D possibly corresponds to TRBD1 (6 bases). CDR3 length: 13 residues. From germline, CDR1 is SGHTA and CDR2 FQGTGA. Trimming removed 3 bases from V and 8 bases from J, with 8 bases in between. This CDR3 is CASSLDSHSPLHF. The DNA of the CDR3 is TGTGCCAGCAGCTTGGACAGTCATTCACCCCTCCACTTT.

The V and J genes are TRBV4-3 and TRBJ1-4; no clear D. V lost 4 bases and J 5 bases, leaving 14 bases between the germline ends. CDR1 and CDR2 (germline): LGHNA, YSLEER. The CDR3 covers 15 residues. CDR3 residues: CASSPGGVRNEKLFF. CDR3 in DNA: TGCGCCAGCAGCCCCGGCGGGGTTCGGAATGAAAAACTGTTTTTT.

The V call is TRBV27, the J call TRBJ1-4; TRBD1 might be the D (5 bases). CDR3 length: 19 residues. Germline V gene sequence: CDR1 MNHEY, CDR2 SMNVEV (reference sequence). The V gene lost 6 bases and the J gene lost 0 bases, with 23 bases spanning the gap. This CDR3 is CASRGGLTEYLATNEKLFF. In nucleotides, the CDR3 is TGTGCCAGCAGGGGGGGTTTGACAGAATACCTAGCAACTAATGAAAAACTGTTTTTT.

The V call is TRBV11-3, the J call TRBJ1-1, with a possible D match to TRBD1 (5 bases). The germline CDR1 and CDR2 sequences are SGHNT and YENEEA. The CDR3 consists of 13 residues. V gave up 2 bases and J gave up 4 bases, with 8 bases separating them. The chain's CDR3 is CASSLLGGTEAFF. The CDR3 DNA reads TGTGCCAGCAGCTTATTGGGGGGCACTGAAGCTTTCTTT.

The chain joins TRBV6-5 to TRBJ2-7, with D perhaps TRBD2 (5 bases). This CDR3 contains 15 residues. Germline-derived CDR1 and CDR2 are MNHEY and SVGAGI. V lost 2 bases to trimming and J lost 6 bases, with 17 bases between them. CDR3 DNA sequence: TGTGCCAGCAGTTACATCGGCGTGGAGGTGAGCGAGCAGTACTTC. Encoded protein: CASSYIGVEVSEQYF.

The chain links TRBV4-3 to TRBJ2-1; D is possibly TRBD2 (6 bases). Germline CDR1 LGHNA, CDR2 YSLEER. The V and J ends lost 4 bases and 0 bases respectively, with 10 bases between them. The CDR3 is made up of 15 amino acids. CDR3 loop: CASSPLGGSYNEQFF. CDR3 nucleotide sequence: TGCGCCAGCAGCCCACTGGGGGGCTCCTACAATGAGCAGTTCTTC.

The chain couples TRBV11-1 to TRBJ1-1; tentatively, D is TRBD1 (5 bases). Per the germline V gene, CDR1 is SGHAT and CDR2 is FQDESV (reference sequence). There are 14 residues in the CDR3. Trimming shortened V by 3 bases and J by 4 bases, and 12 bases separated the two germline ends. CDR3 bases: TGTGCCAGCAGCTTGGCGGGAGGGACCACTGAAGCTTTCTTT. This sequence encodes CASSLAGGTTEAFF.

This chain uses TRBV11-2 with TRBJ2-7, with D maybe TRBD1 (6 bases). V was clipped by 1 base and J by 5 bases, with 21 bases between them. The germline V gene has CDR1 SGHAT and CDR2 FQNNGV. There are 17 residues in the CDR3. Here the CDR3 reads CASSLGWTAYGMDEQYF. DNA of the CDR3: TGTGCCAGCAGCTTAGGATGGACAGCCTATGGAATGGACGAGCAGTACTTC. Combining the CDR3 with reference TRBV11-2 and TRBJ2-7 gives the whole variable domain EAGVAQSPRYKIIEKRQSVAFWCNPISGHATLYWYQQILGQGPKLLIQFQNNGVVDDSQLPKDRFSAERLKGVDSTLKIQPAKLEDSAVYLCASSLGWTAYGMDEQYFGPGTRLTVT.

DNA for the CDR3: TGCGCCAGCAGCCAAGATGCATTAGATCTAAGCGCAGATACGCAGTATTTT. Protein sequence: CASSQDALDLSADTQYF. This chain connects TRBV4-1 to TRBJ2-3; no reliable D call. Germline CDR1 reads MGHRA; CDR2 reads YSYEKL. CDR3 length: 17 amino acids. Between the trimmed V and J ends, which lost 0 bases and 4 bases, there was a span of 17 bases.

The chain combines TRBV6-6 with TRBJ1-5; D is undetermined. CDR3 length: 13 amino acids. Trimming took 6 bases from V and 0 from J, leaving 6 bases between them. Germline CDR1 and CDR2: MNHNY and SVGAGI (reference sequence). The CDR3 DNA reads TGTGCCAGCAGCACAGATAGCAATCAGCCCCAGCATTTT. It is translated as CASSTDSNQPQHF.

This chain joins TRBV27 and TRBJ2-2; 9 nucleotides line up with TRBD1. Trimming at V came to 5 bases and at J to 3 bases, leaving 10 bases not matched to a gene. CDR3 length: 17 amino acids. Per germline, CDR1 MNHEY and CDR2 SMNVEV (reference sequence). CDR3 loop: CASSPNWGQGDTGELFF. CDR3 DNA: TGTGCCAGCAGTCCGAATTGGGGACAGGGTGACACCGGGGAGCTGTTTTTT.

The V gene is TRBV29-1, the J gene TRBJ1-1; no definite D call. The germline V and J ends were trimmed by 4 bases and 1 base, with 10 bases remaining between them. The CDR3 is made up of 13 amino acids. CDR1 and CDR2 from the germline V gene are SQVTM and ANQGSEA. Here the CDR3 reads CSVGSTKNTEAFF. The CDR3 bases are TGCAGCGTTGGATCGACAAAGAACACTGAAGCTTTCTTT.

The chain has TRBV7-2 and TRBJ1-4, with 9 bases that match TRBD1. The CDR3 loop spans 17 amino acids. Germline V gene lookup returns CDR1 SGHTA and CDR2 FQGNSA. J gave up 4 bases and V 5 bases, and 11 bases lay outside the gene matches. Here the CDR3 reads CASSRSKQGAFNEKLFF. The CDR3 DNA reads TGTGCCAGCAGCCGATCCAAACAGGGGGCGTTTAATGAAAAACTGTTTTTT.

This rearrangement joins TRBV28 to TRBJ2-7; TRBD2 might be the D (7 bases). CDR1 is MDHEN, CDR2 SYDVKM, per germline. Trimming pared 3 bases from V and 4 bases from J, leaving 13 bases between. The length of the CDR3 is 14 residues. CDR3 in amino acids: CASSFGGGLYEQYV. CDR3 DNA: TGTGCCAGCAGTTTTGGGGGGGGCCTTTACGAGCAGTACGTC.

The rearrangement joins TRBV7-9 to TRBJ2-7, with a weak D call TRBD1 (6 bases). V was trimmed by 3 bases and J by 4 bases, leaving 13 bases between them. The germline CDR1 and CDR2 sequences are SEHNR and FQNEAQ (reference sequence). The CDR3 runs 14 residues. CDR3 residues: CASSFTTQGYEQYV. The CDR3 DNA is TGTGCCAGCAGCTTTACCACTCAGGGGTACGAGCAGTACGTC.

The V gene is TRBV4-1, the J gene TRBJ2-7, with TRBD2 matching 7 bases. The CDR3 loop spans 15 amino acids. The ends lost 0 bases at V and 3 bases at J; junction bases unmatched: 5. In germline, CDR1 is MGHRA, CDR2 YSYEKL. CDR3 sequence: CASSQDGRLGYEQYV. The CDR3 region has the DNA TGCGCCAGCAGCCAAGACGGGAGGCTAGGCTACGAGCAGTACGTC.

Of note for this clone: Other DNA variants within this sample encode the same CDR3. As DNA, the CDR3 is TGCGCCAGCAGCTTGCCAGGCACCGGGGAGCTGTTTTTT. This translates into CASSLPGTGELFF. The chain combines TRBV5-1 with TRBJ2-2; D ambiguous. CDR3 length equals 13 residues. The germline V gene has CDR1 SGHRS and CDR2 YFSETQ. Trimming cost V 1 base and J 4 bases, with 5 bases left between them.

This sequence joins TRBV7-6 and TRBJ1-1; weak D call: TRBD1 (5 bases). Per the germline V gene, CDR1 is SGHVS and CDR2 is FNYEAQ. This CDR3 has 16 amino acids. V was cut by 0 bases and J by 0 bases, with 11 bases left in between. The CDR3 loop reads CASSLAAGPMNTEAFF. In DNA, the CDR3 is TGTGCCAGCAGCTTAGCAGCGGGGCCAATGAACACTGAAGCTTTCTTT.

The V gene is TRBV30, the J gene TRBJ1-6, with a possible D match to TRBD1 (5 bases). Trimming removed 2 bases at V and 9 bases at J, with 14 bases between. The CDR3 is made up of 14 amino acids. Germline loops: CDR1 GTSNPN, CDR2 SVGIG (reference sequence). The CDR3 DNA reads TGTGCCTGGAGTCCTCCAGGGTGGGCTTCACCCCTCCACTTT. It is translated as CAWSPPGWASPLHF.

The V call is TRBV5-6, the J call TRBJ2-3; D unclear. CDR3 size: 15 residues. Germline-derived CDR1 and CDR2 are SGHDT and YYEEEE. V lost 4 bases and J 4 bases, leaving 16 bases between the germline ends. The CDR3 here is CASSISVPRADTQYF. CDR3 sequence (DNA): TGTGCCAGCAGCATATCCGTCCCTCGCGCAGATACGCAGTATTTT.

The chain carries TRBV4-1 and TRBJ2-3, with 8 bases aligning to TRBD2. This CDR3 comprises 17 residues. J lost 2 bases, V lost 1 base, and 8 bases had no gene match. Germline loops: CDR1 MGHRA, CDR2 YSYEKL. The CDR3 coding sequence is TGCGCCAGCAGCCAAGGGTGGACGGGGGGGATCACAGATACGCAGTATTTT. Its translation is CASSQGWTGGITDTQYF.

The gene calls are TRBV7-9 and TRBJ1-5, with a tentative D call TRBD1 (5 bases). Germline-derived CDR1 and CDR2 are SEHNR and FQNEAQ (reference sequence). The CDR3 length is 15 residues. The germline V and J ends were trimmed by 5 bases and 2 bases, with 13 bases remaining between them. DNA of the CDR3: TGTGCCAGCAGCCAAGGAGGGGAGGGCAATCAGCCCCAGCATTTT. Translation: CASSQGGEGNQPQHF. The variable domain in full, with the rest retrieved from reference TRBV7-9 and TRBJ1-5, is DTGVSQNPRHKITKRGQNVTFRCDPISEHNRLYWYRQTLGQGPEFLTYFQNEAQLEKSRLLSDRFSAERPKGSFSTLEIQRTEQGDSAMYLCASSQGGEGNQPQHFGDGTRLSIL.